The 27 T cell receptor beta chains below come from one sample, sequenced in a study of regulatory T cells in long-lasting Graves disease. Described time point: newly diagnosed GD, antithyroid drugs for less than 3 months. After RNA was extracted from PBMCs, the TCR library was made from it. The TCR beta library used iRepertoire HTBI primers with Arm-PCR amplification of CDR3. TCRdb re-called the multiplex PCR reads through MiXCR, storing one row per CDR3 protein. The table shows some 490,000 distinct CDR3 sequences, with about 12% occurring only once. These data are also associated with another study on T cells in Graves' hyperthyroidism and ophthalmopathy.

Sequences were derived from peripheral blood mononuclear cells (PBMCs), sampled at new diagnosis, from a patient treated with antithyroid drugs. Source of these receptors: a woman under 40 with Graves disease.

The rearrangement links TRBV30 to TRBJ2-1; TRBD2 matches at 8 bases. Germline V gene lookup returns CDR1 GTSNPN and CDR2 SVGIG (reference sequence). V lost 1 base and J lost 2; bases outside the gene matches: 4. The CDR3 spans 15 residues. The CDR3 loop is CAWSGRTSTYNEQFF. The CDR3 nucleotides are TGTGCCTGGAGTGGAAGGACTAGCACCTACAATGAGCAGTTCTTC.

This clonotype was seen more than once but under ten times. The rearrangement links TRBV6-2 or TRBV6-3 to TRBJ2-2, with 9 bases lining up with TRBD2. This CDR3 comprises 16 residues. The germline V gene encodes CDR1 MNHEY and CDR2 SVGEGT. Losses at the gene ends were 8 bases for V and 4 bases for J; bases not matched to a gene: 11. The chain's CDR3 is CASATRGGRGTGELFF. CDR3 DNA sequence: TGTGCCAGCGCGACGCGGGGCGGGAGGGGCACCGGGGAGCTGTTTTTT.

This clonotype was detected ten times or more. The V and J genes are TRBV2 and TRBJ2-1; TRBD2 matches 13 bases. CDR1 and CDR2 (germline): SNHLY, FYNNEI. The CDR3 loop spans 14 amino acids. The V gene end was trimmed by 6 bases and the J gene end by 8 bases; junction bases not matched to a gene: 4. This chain's CDR3 is CASRRLAGGDEQFF. In DNA, the CDR3 is TGTGCCAGCAGAAGACTAGCGGGAGGAGATGAGCAGTTCTTC.

This clonotype was recorded at least ten times. The chain carries TRBV13 and TRBJ2-1; 9 nucleotides align to TRBD2. Germline V gives CDR1 PRHDT, CDR2 FYEKMQ (reference sequence). After removal of 8 bases from V and 4 bases from J, the junction contained 12 bases not matched to a gene. The CDR3 runs 16 residues. CDR3 in DNA: TGTGCCAGCCCTAGCACCGGTAGCGGGGGATACAATGAGCAGTTCTTC. Its translation: CASPSTGSGGYNEQFF.

This rearrangement joins TRBV24-1 to TRBJ2-5, with TRBD1 matching 7 bases. The CDR3 consists of 19 residues. V was pared by 2 bases and J by 1 base, with 15 bases of the junction left unmatched. Germline loops: CDR1 KGHDR, CDR2 SFDVKD. CDR3 in amino acids: CATSDSYPNKGQAQETQYF. CDR3 nucleotides: TGTGCCACCAGTGATTCATACCCCAACAAAGGACAGGCCCAAGAGACCCAGTACTTC.

This clonotype was seen repeatedly, ten times or more. The rearrangement links TRBV9 to TRBJ2-7; 8 bases are a match to TRBD2. The germline V gene has CDR1 SGDLS and CDR2 YYNGEE. Losses at the gene ends were 1 base for V and 5 bases for J; bases not matched to a gene: 5. This CDR3 is built from 14 residues. The CDR3 coding sequence is TGTGCCAGCAGCGTATCCAGCGGGAGCCACGAGCAGTACTTC. Translated, it gives CASSVSSGSHEQYF.

This clonotype was counted many times. One junction end does not reproduce the germline sequence, and a read error may be involved. The gene calls are TRBV4-1 and TRBJ2-7; D possibly corresponds to TRBD2 (6 bases). The CDR3 length is 13 residues. Germline CDR1 MGHRA, CDR2 YSYEKL. CDR3 amino acids: CASSPRREFEQYF. The CDR3 DNA follows: TGTGCCAGCAGCCCAAGACGGGAGTTCGAGCAGTACTTC.

This clonotype was detected many times. This rearrangement joins TRBV12-3 or TRBV12-4 to TRBJ2-7; possible D gene TRBD2, 6 bases. This CDR3 is built from 14 residues. V lost 2 bases to trimming and J lost 5 bases, with 13 bases between them. Here the CDR3 DNA reads TGTGCCAGCAGTTTACGGGGGAGGAGCAACGAGCAGTACTTC. Encoded protein: CASSLRGRSNEQYF.

This clonotype was counted ten times or more. The rearrangement uses TRBV6-9 and TRBJ1-2, with 9 positions matching TRBD1. Germline V gene sequence: CDR1 MNHGY, CDR2 SVAAGI. This CDR3 has 15 amino acids. V shed 3 bases and J 4 bases; nucleotides not matched to a gene: 6. The CDR3 DNA sequence: TGTGCCAGCAGTTACGCAGGACAGGGGCCCTATGGCTACACCTTC. Amino acid sequence: CASSYAGQGPYGYTF.

This clonotype has more than one count but fewer than ten. The chain couples TRBV7-9 to TRBJ2-1, with TRBD2 identical over 8 bases. This CDR3 has 14 residues. J gave up 10 bases and V 0 bases, and 5 bases lay outside the gene matches. CDR1 SEHNR and CDR2 FQNEAQ come from the germline V gene (reference sequence). The CDR3 here is CASSLAAGVWEQFF. CDR3 coding DNA: TGTGCCAGCAGCTTAGCAGCGGGGGTTTGGGAGCAGTTCTTC. The whole variable domain, remainder taken from reference TRBV7-9 and TRBJ2-1, is DTGVSQNPRHKITKRGQNVTFRCDPISEHNRLYWYRQTLGQGPEFLTYFQNEAQLEKSRLLSDRFSAERPKGSFSTLEIQRTEQGDSAMYLCASSLAAGVWEQFFGPGTRLTVL.

This clonotype was found a few times. The junction shows a germline mismatch at one end, possibly a read error. This chain uses TRBV7-8 with TRBJ2-2; TRBD2 agrees at 9 bases. Germline assignment: CDR1 SGHVS and CDR2 FQNEAQ. The CDR3 sequence is 17 residues long. CDR3 sequence reads: CTSPRGSLAGIPGELFF. In DNA, the CDR3 is TGTACCAGCCCCCGAGGGAGTCTAGCGGGAATCCCCGGGGAGCTGTTTTTT. Supplemented by reference TRBV7-8 and TRBJ2-2, the full variable domain reads GAGVSQSPRYKVAKRGQDVALRCDPISGHVSLFWYQQALGQGPEFLTYFQNEAQLDKSGLPSDRFFAERPEGSVSTLKIQRTQQEDSAVYLCTSPRGSLAGIPGELFFGEGSRLTVL.

Here the CDR3 reads CAWRTGVNIQYF. CDR3 sequence (DNA): TGTGCCTGGCGGACAGGGGTTAACATTCAGTACTTC. The chain uses TRBV30 and TRBJ2-4, with 9 bases matching TRBD1. Germline CDR1 is GTSNPN and CDR2 is SVGIG (reference sequence). The CDR3 runs 12 residues. V lost 5 bases, J lost 7 bases, and 3 bases stayed unmatched.

This clonotype was seen a handful of times. The V call is TRBV10-3, the J call TRBJ2-1; D remains unclear. Trimming shortened V by 6 bases and J by 8 bases, and 2 bases separated the two germline ends. CDR1 is ENHRY and CDR2 is SYGVKD in the germline V gene. The CDR3 runs to 9 residues. In nucleotides, the CDR3 is TGTGCCATCAGGCATGAGCAGTTCTTC. The encoded protein is CAIRHEQFF.

This clonotype has a handful of counts. The chain links TRBV2 to TRBJ2-2, with D tentatively TRBD2 (6 bases). Per the germline V gene, CDR1 is SNHLY and CDR2 is FYNNEI. The CDR3 spans 15 residues. Trimming shortened V by 7 bases and J by 4 bases, and 16 bases separated the two germline ends. Here the CDR3 reads CASNEWGVGTGELFF. The CDR3 DNA reads as TGTGCCAGCAACGAATGGGGGGTCGGCACCGGGGAGCTGTTTTTT.

This clonotype was seen repeatedly, ten times or more. V usage is TRBV13 and J usage is TRBJ1-5, with D possibly being TRBD1 (6 bases). The germline V and J ends were trimmed by 5 bases and 4 bases, with 15 bases remaining between them. CDR3 length: 15 residues. CDR1 is PRHDT, CDR2 FYEKMQ, per germline (reference sequence). CDR3 in DNA: TGTGCCAGCAGCGCCCGCGGGACACTAAATCAGCCCCAGCATTTT. It codes for CASSARGTLNQPQHF.

This clonotype has just a few counts. The DNA for the CDR3 is TGTGCCAGTAGTATCTTCACTTCGAACACTGAAGCTTTCTTT. It codes for CASSIFTSNTEAFF. The rearrangement joins TRBV19 to TRBJ1-1; D gene unclear. V gave up 3 bases and J gave up 1 base, with 9 bases separating them. CDR1 is LNHDA and CDR2 is SQIVND in the germline V gene (reference sequence). The CDR3 totals 14 residues.

This clonotype was seen repeatedly, ten times or more. The V gene is TRBV7-2, the J gene TRBJ2-7; D might be TRBD1 (5 bases). The length of the CDR3 is 15 residues. Trimming removed 5 bases at V and 2 bases at J, with 16 bases between. The V gene's germline CDR1 is SGHTA and CDR2 FQGNSA. The CDR3 sequence is CASSPTASGTYEQYF. DNA of the CDR3: TGTGCCAGCAGCCCGACAGCGTCCGGAACCTACGAGCAGTACTTC.

This clonotype was observed many times. The rearrangement uses TRBV12-3 or TRBV12-4 and TRBJ1-1; D gene uncertain. V was trimmed by 6 bases and J by 11 bases, leaving 13 bases between them. The CDR3 covers 11 residues. CDR3 coding DNA: TGTGCCAGCAGCCTGGGCGGATGGGCTTTCTTT. It translates to CASSLGGWAFF.

The chain has TRBV6-2 or TRBV6-3 and TRBJ2-7; TRBD1 agrees at 12 bases. The CDR3 contains 17 residues. Germline values: CDR1 MNHEY, CDR2 SVGEGT. The V gene end was trimmed by 2 bases and the J gene end by 5 bases; junction bases not matched to a gene: 10. CDR3 nucleotides: TGTGCCAGCAGTTACGCATTGACGGGACAGGGGGCCCACGAGCAGTACTTC. Translation: CASSYALTGQGAHEQYF.

The J gene is TRBJ2-1, the V gene TRBV19; TRBD2 matches at 7 bases. The V gene's germline CDR1 is LNHDA and CDR2 SQIVND (reference sequence). This CDR3 comprises 15 residues. Germline trimming cut 6 bases from V and 2 bases from J; bases unmatched to any gene: 7. DNA for the CDR3: TGTGCCAGTAGGATAAGCGGGAACCCCTACAATGAGCAGTTCTTC. As protein: CASRISGNPYNEQFF.

This clonotype was counted a few times. The V gene is TRBV6-2 or TRBV6-3, the J gene TRBJ2-1; D is ambiguous. Trimming left V 3 bases short and J 5 bases short, with 11 bases between. From germline, CDR1 is MNHEY and CDR2 SVGEGT. The CDR3 runs 14 residues. The CDR3 protein is CASSYNFFDNEQFF. Written as DNA, the CDR3 is TGTGCCAGCAGTTATAACTTCTTCGACAATGAGCAGTTCTTC.

The table lists this clonotype with many counts. The chain employs TRBV27 and TRBJ2-4; the match to TRBD2 covers 11 bases. The V and J ends lost 3 bases and 0 bases, in that order; junction bases with no gene match: 4. Germline loops: CDR1 MNHEY, CDR2 SMNVEV (reference sequence). The CDR3 has 17 amino acids. CDR3 amino acids: CASSFYGTSGAKNIQYF. In DNA, the CDR3 is TGTGCCAGCAGTTTTTATGGGACTAGCGGAGCCAAAAACATTCAGTACTTC.

To note about this clonotype: One end of the junction is discordant with germline, which a read error may explain. V and J are TRBV6-1 and TRBJ1-4; D is undetermined. Looked up from germline, CDR1 is MNHNS and CDR2 is SASEGT. The CDR3 loop spans 11 amino acids. The CDR3 sequence: CASSDSQKLFF. The CDR3 bases are TGTGCTAGCAGTGACTCCCAGAAACTGTTTTTT.

The chain carries TRBV19 and TRBJ1-1, with D unresolved. This CDR3 contains 15 residues. Trimming took 2 bases from V and 4 from J, leaving 14 bases between them. Germline CDR1 is LNHDA and CDR2 is SQIVND (reference sequence). CDR3 residues: CASSIRAVSGTEAFF. CDR3 coding DNA: TGTGCCAGTAGTATAAGGGCGGTTAGTGGCACTGAAGCTTTCTTT.

This clonotype was seen a handful of times. The gene calls are TRBV4-1 and TRBJ1-6; 12 bases match TRBD1. Germline values: CDR1 MGHRA, CDR2 YSYEKL. The length of the CDR3 is 17 residues. Losses at the gene ends were 1 base for V and 9 bases for J; bases not matched to a gene: 7. The CDR3 coding sequence is TGCGCCAGCAGCCAAGTAGGGGACAGGGGGCGTACTTCACCCCTCCACTTT. Translating it yields CASSQVGDRGRTSPLHF.

This clonotype was picked up a small number of times. V and J are TRBV19 and TRBJ2-1; D remains ambiguous. Germline CDR1 LNHDA, CDR2 SQIVND (reference sequence). V dropped 6 bases and J dropped 4 bases, with 13 bases sitting between them. This CDR3 region has 14 residues. The CDR3 bases are TGTGCCAGTAGCCAGAGAAATCTATACAATGAGCAGTTCTTC. Translating it yields CASSQRNLYNEQFF.

Points on this clonotype: A read error may be the cause here, since a much bigger clone is one base away. The chain employs TRBV11-2 and TRBJ2-1; TRBD2 aligns across 10 bases. Germline V lookup: CDR1 SGHAT, CDR2 FQNNGV. This CDR3 spans 15 amino acids. The CDR3 spells CAISSLSGRVNEQFF. In DNA, the CDR3 is TGTGCCATCAGCTCCCTAAGCGGGAGGGTCAATGAGCAGTTCTTC.